The 20 T cell receptor beta chains in this list originate from one sample, sequenced in a study of PD-L1 blockade in urothelial cancer. The table came from immunoSEQ multiplex PCR; TCRdb's copy has only in-frame clones and leaves some out. The sample contains tens of thousands of clones, 75% to 90% of which appear only once. As to time point: pretreatment peripheral blood. The sequenced sample was PBMCs, obtained around atezolizumab (anti-PD-L1) treatment. These receptors all come from a man in his sixties with urothelial cancer.

Here the CDR3 DNA reads TGTGCCAGCAGCCCCCGATTAACCGGGCAAGAGACCCAGTACTTC. Translated: CASSPRLTGQETQYF. The V gene is TRBV11-2, the J gene TRBJ2-5; D is uncertain. V shed 5 bases and J shed 2 bases, with 15 bases lying between them. The CDR3 contains 15 residues. Germline V CDR1 and CDR2: SGHAT, FQNNGV.

Only a few counts were recorded for this clone. The rearrangement joins TRBV5-1 to TRBJ1-1; D is unresolved. The germline V and J ends were trimmed by 1 base and 1 base, with 8 bases remaining between them. Germline loops: CDR1 SGHRS, CDR2 YFSETQ. The length of the CDR3 is 14 residues. The CDR3 loop is CASSLFSRNTEAFF. In nucleotides, the CDR3 is TGCGCCAGCAGCTTGTTCTCTCGGAACACTGAAGCTTTCTTT.

V gene TRBV13 combines with J gene TRBJ1-1; D gene ambiguous. V shed 1 base and J shed 5 bases, with 5 bases lying between them. Germline V gene lookup returns CDR1 PRHDT and CDR2 FYEKMQ (reference sequence). The CDR3 is 12 residues long. In nucleotides, the CDR3 is TGTGCCAGCAGCTTAGCGGGAACTGAAGCTTTCTTT. Amino acids: CASSLAGTEAFF.

The chain joins TRBV11-2 to TRBJ2-3; tentatively, D is TRBD2 (5 bases). Trimming shortened V by 9 bases and J by 5 bases, and 18 bases separated the two germline ends. Germline CDR1 is SGHAT and CDR2 is FQNNGV. The CDR3 spans 14 residues. CDR3 DNA: TGTGCCAGGACCCTAGCCTCCCGAAGAGATACGCAGTATTTT. Encoded protein: CARTLASRRDTQYF.

The CDR3 DNA is TGTGCCAGTAGTATTGGAGCGGGGGCGACAGATACGCAGTATTTT. It translates to CASSIGAGATDTQYF. The V call is TRBV19, the J call TRBJ2-3; 8 nucleotides agree with TRBD2. The trim removed 3 bases at V and 3 bases at J, leaving 5 bases unmatched. Germline assignment: CDR1 LNHDA and CDR2 SQIVND (reference sequence). The length of the CDR3 is 15 residues.

The V call is TRBV28, the J call TRBJ2-7; 7 nucleotides match TRBD2. V lost 2 bases to trimming and J lost 2 bases; unmatched junction nucleotides: 0. In germline, CDR1 is MDHEN, CDR2 SYDVKM. The CDR3 length is 13 residues. CDR3 sequence (DNA): TGTGCCAGCAGTTTAGCGGGAGCCTACGAGCAGTACTTC. Translated, it gives CASSLAGAYEQYF.

The genes are TRBV4-2 and TRBJ2-3; TRBD1 is a possible D gene (6 bases). Trimming left V 7 bases short and J 0 bases short, with 23 bases between. This CDR3 spans 18 amino acids. Germline V lookup: CDR1 LGHNA, CDR2 YNFKEQ. CDR3 bases: TGTGCCAGCACGCCGGGTAGGGGGTTGGCCACTAGCACAGATACGCAGTATTTT. Its protein is CASTPGRGLATSTDTQYF.

V and J are TRBV4-3 and TRBJ1-1; TRBD1 is a possible D gene (6 bases). Germline V gene lookup returns CDR1 LGHNA and CDR2 YSLEER. The CDR3 contains 15 residues. V was shortened by 0 bases and J by 11 bases, with 19 bases between the two germline ends. CDR3 bases: TGCGCCAGCAGCCAAGATAGTGGTATGGGGGCAGGGGCTTTCTTT. Its translation is CASSQDSGMGAGAFF.

The chain employs TRBV5-4 and TRBJ2-7; possibly TRBD2 for D (5 bases). V gave up 4 bases and J gave up 7 bases, with 21 bases separating them. Germline values: CDR1 SGHNT, CDR2 YYREEE (reference sequence). The CDR3 has 15 amino acids. This CDR3 reads CASSREQGDLGEQYF. CDR3 nucleotides: TGTGCCAGCAGCAGGGAGCAAGGAGACCTGGGTGAGCAGTACTTC.

The chain links TRBV6-5 to TRBJ1-1, with 9 bases fitting TRBD1. The length of the CDR3 is 13 residues. The ends lost 6 bases at V and 3 bases at J; junction bases unmatched: 2. Germline V lookup: CDR1 MNHEY, CDR2 SVGAGI. Here the CDR3 DNA reads TGTGCCAGCAGCCGGGACAGGGACACTGAAGCTTTCTTT. Encoded protein: CASSRDRDTEAFF.

In DNA, the CDR3 is TGTGCCAGCAGCGCCCTAGATCACACAGATACGCAGTATTTT. This gives the protein CASSALDHTDTQYF. The chain has TRBV7-2 and TRBJ2-3; no definite D call. Trimming left V 5 bases short and J 2 bases short, with 11 bases between. The germline V gene has CDR1 SGHTA and CDR2 FQGNSA. There are 14 residues in the CDR3. Filled out from reference TRBV7-2 and TRBJ2-3, the complete variable domain reads GAGVSQSPSNKVTEKGKDVELRCDPISGHTALYWYRQSLGQGLEFLIYFQGNSAPDKSGLPSDRFSAERTGGSVSTLTIQRTQQEDSAVYLCASSALDHTDTQYFGPGTRLTVL.

This clone came up a few times. Here the CDR3 DNA reads TGCGCCAGCAGCTTGGGTGACAGGTTCACAGATACGCAGTATTTT. This codes for CASSLGDRFTDTQYF. The V and J genes are TRBV5-1 and TRBJ2-3, with a tentative D call TRBD1 (6 bases). The CDR3 consists of 15 residues. Germline V gene sequence: CDR1 SGHRS, CDR2 YFSETQ. The V gene lost 0 bases and the J gene lost 2 bases, with 10 bases spanning the gap.

V usage is TRBV23-1 and J usage is TRBJ2-5, with 10 bases that match TRBD1. TRBV23-1 is an ORF, with its function uncertain. J gave up 5 bases and V 0 bases, and 9 bases lay outside the gene matches. The CDR3 totals 17 residues. In DNA form, the CDR3 reads TGCGCCAGCAGTCAATCGCGGGACAGGGGAGGCAATGAGACCCAGTACTTC. Its protein is CASSQSRDRGGNETQYF.

The rearrangement joins TRBV6-5 to TRBJ2-7; 9 positions agree with TRBD1. The CDR3 has 13 amino acids. Trimming removed 6 bases from V and 4 bases from J; junction bases left unmatched: 4. Germline V gene sequence: CDR1 MNHEY, CDR2 SVGAGI. The DNA for the CDR3 is TGTGCCAGCAGCGGACAGGGGACTTACGAGCAGTACTTC. Encoded protein: CASSGQGTYEQYF.

The J gene is TRBJ2-1, the V gene TRBV7-9; 7 bases agree with TRBD2. Looked up from germline, CDR1 is SEHNR and CDR2 is FQNEAQ (reference sequence). V lost 11 bases to trimming and J lost 6 bases; unmatched junction nucleotides: 10. The CDR3 is 13 amino acids. The CDR3 reads CAGNERLANEQFF. As DNA, the CDR3 is TGTGCCGGCAATGAGAGACTAGCCAATGAGCAGTTCTTC. The full variable domain, its missing parts supplied by reference TRBV7-9 and TRBJ2-1, is DTGVSQNPRHKITKRGQNVTFRCDPISEHNRLYWYRQTLGQGPEFLTYFQNEAQLEKSRLLSDRFSAERPKGSFSTLEIQRTEQGDSAMYLCAGNERLANEQFFGPGTRLTVL.

The rearrangement links TRBV15 to TRBJ2-5; TRBD1 agrees at 8 bases. Trimming cost V 1 base and J 4 bases; bases outside gene matches: 5. The germline gives CDR1 LNHNV, CDR2 YYDKDF (reference sequence). The CDR3 extends over 15 amino acids. CDR3 bases: TGTGCCACCAGCAGAGGGGCAGGGGGCTTAGAGACCCAGTACTTC. Protein sequence: CATSRGAGGLETQYF. Supplemented by reference TRBV15 and TRBJ2-5, the full variable domain reads DAMVIQNPRYQVTQFGKPVTLSCSQTLNHNVMYWYQQKSSQAPKLLFHYYDKDFNNEADTPDNFQSRRPNTSFCFLDIRSPGLGDTAMYLCATSRGAGGLETQYFGPGTRLLVL.

This rearrangement joins TRBV18 to TRBJ2-3, with TRBD2 matching over 11 bases. This CDR3 has 16 residues. Per the germline V gene, CDR1 is KGHSH and CDR2 is LQKENI. J lost 1 base, V lost 6 bases, and 6 bases had no gene match. The CDR3: CASSPTSGVGTDTQYF. The CDR3, as DNA: TGTGCCAGCTCCCCGACTAGCGGGGTGGGCACAGATACGCAGTATTTT.

The chain joins TRBV2 to TRBJ2-3; possible D gene TRBD1, 6 bases. The length of the CDR3 is 13 residues. V was pared by 7 bases and J by 5 bases, with 13 bases between. Germline assignment: CDR1 SNHLY and CDR2 FYNNEI. The CDR3 reads CASNVGAGDTQYF. The CDR3 DNA sequence: TGTGCCAGCAATGTGGGGGCGGGAGATACGCAGTATTTT.

The CDR3 sequence is CAWSVSYADTLYGYTF. The CDR3, as DNA: TGTGCCTGGAGTGTCAGTTACGCAGATACCCTGTATGGCTACACCTTC. The rearrangement links TRBV30 to TRBJ1-2, with no clear D. Germline V gene lookup returns CDR1 GTSNPN and CDR2 SVGIG (reference sequence). V lost 0 bases and J lost 5, with 19 bases in between. The CDR3 is made up of 16 amino acids.

This chain joins TRBV4-2 and TRBJ2-1; 11 bases map to TRBD2. The CDR3 runs to 13 residues. J was trimmed by 10 bases and V by 5 bases; bases with no gene match: 4. Germline values: CDR1 LGHNA, CDR2 YNFKEQ. CDR3 sequence (DNA): TGTGCCAGCAGCTCCCGACTAGCGGGGGAGCAGTTCTTC. Encoded protein: CASSSRLAGEQFF.